This T cell receptor (beta chain) was sequenced during a study of blood T cell repertoires in COVID-19. Overall study context: The study drew acute and convalescent COVID-19 samples from the United States, Italy and Spain.

Seattle patients were enrolled while actively infected and followed longitudinally. The authors' processing: Reference gene primer amplification gave nucleated cell count estimates. Here immunoSEQ multiplex PCR was the method, and the copy in TCRdb shows in-frame clones only, minus some. V and J calls and clone size come straight from that table; D and trimming were deduced from the DNA. The sample carries a few hundred thousand clones, 85% to 90% recorded once. V lost 1 base to trimming and J lost 8 bases; unmatched junction nucleotides: 9. The CDR3 is made up of 16 amino acids. Germline loops: CDR1 LGHNA, CDR2 YSLEER.

Input material: peripheral blood. V and J are TRBV4-3 and TRBJ2-1; 9 positions match TRBD2. This TCR came from a woman aged 30 to 39 with COVID-19, enrolled during active disease. In DNA form, the CDR3 reads TGCGCCAGCAGCCAAGCTCTGGCGGGAGGGCCCGATGAGCAGTTCTTC. Its protein product is CASSQALAGGPDEQFF.